These T cell receptor beta chains were read from a single sample in a study of cytomegalovirus exposure and HLA in healthy donors. The table came from immunoSEQ multiplex PCR; TCRdb's copy has only in-frame clones and leaves some out. The table has 30,000 to 35,000 clones, about 79% seen once. Source material: PBMCs. These receptors came from a woman between 18 and 29 years old in good health and CMV-seronegative. The CDR3 runs from the conserved cysteine through the conserved F or W. A D gene is named only where the DNA matches it firmly.

v_call | d_call | cdr3_aa
TRBV25-1 | . | CASTNSNTEAFF
TRBV7-9 | TRBD2 | CASSETSGRDNEQFF
TRBV6-6 | TRBD1 | CASRGTGPGELFF
TRBV19 | TRBD1 | CASSPAGQGACGYTF
TRBV25-1 | . | CASSDKTYEQYF
TRBV6-5 | . | CASSSVGAGTDTQYF
TRBV4-2 | . | CASSQDLDSSYEQYF
TRBV10-2 | . | CASLGSAGEQYF
TRBV6-5 | . | CASHTGLGGYTF
TRBV29-1 | . | CSAGQPVGYNEQFF
TRBV12-5 | . | CASGLVQEPTQYF
TRBV28 | TRBD2 | CASSGSQGLGSYNEQFF
TRBV7-3 | TRBD1 | CASSPWDRGHEQFF
TRBV25-1 | TRBD2 | CASSEYREGGQYF
TRBV6-4 | TRBD2 | CASSPTSGGVADTQYF
TRBV7-2 | TRBD1 | CASSLGGWQGEEKLFF
TRBV4-1 | TRBD2 | CASSSGLVRNEQFF
TRBV7-9 | . | CASSLEGGDQPQHF
TRBV6-1 | . | CASSERFGGASTDTQYF
TRBV7-2 | TRBD1 | CASSLGGQGISGNTIYF
TRBV2 | TRBD1 | CASSGVRTGTPKAKNIQYF
TRBV9 | . | CASSVSGGQPQHF
TRBV11-2 | . | CASSLDLRGYEQYF
TRBV19 | . | CASSILSFGNTIYF
TRBV27 | . | CASSLTAQGYEQYF
TRBV7-9 | . | CASRGSGSSYEQYF
TRBV30 | . | CAWSQGYGYTF
TRBV28 | . | CASSLGGENTEAFF
TRBV25-1 | TRBD1 | CASSEKGTGHVEFF
TRBV19 | TRBD2 | CASSRTTGTSGTNIQYF
TRBV5-1 | . | CASSRGQISLSDGELFF
TRBV6-5 | . | CASSPYFQGTYGYTF
TRBV5-6 | TRBD1 | CASRRQGALCEQYF
TRBV6-5 | . | CASSFTDTVAEAFF
TRBV5-1 | . | CASRGGAENEQYF
TRBV7-2 | . | CASSLSNSMNTEAFF
TRBV9 | TRBD1 | CASSSLDRDIQYF
TRBV9 | TRBD2 | CASSVATSDYNEQFF
TRBV6-4 | TRBD1 | CASSDFTGGVDEQFF
TRBV27 | . | CASRNLGGDQPQNF
TRBV10-3 | . | CAILGGATEAFF
TRBV27 | . | CASSSEGVGANVLTF
TRBV28 | . | CASSFRGLTANQPQHF
TRBV4-3 | . | CASSPSGSYEQYF
TRBV4-1 | . | CASSQPGLRSGNTIYF
TRBV18 | TRBD2 | CASSPPSGEGYNEQFF
TRBV6-6 | . | CASSNSRTTSTDTQYF
TRBV19 | TRBD2 | CASSRSGTRGETQYF
TRBV29-1 | . | CSVGGDYQETQYF
TRBV11-1 | TRBD2 | CASSSGGTSGHNEQFF
TRBV10-3 | TRBD2 | CAIQSVAGGGDTQYF
TRBV15 | . | CATSWAGPDTQYF
TRBV4-2 | TRBD2 | CASSQGGRGDTQYF
TRBV29-1 | . | CSVVDTALSQEKLFF
TRBV9 | . | CASSADQETQYF